The TCR beta chain described here comes from a study of radiation and T cells in renal cell carcinoma. Germline V CDR1 and CDR2: WSHSY, SAAADI. The CDR3 is 14 amino acids. The V and J ends lost 7 bases and 7 bases respectively, with 19 bases between them. Time point specified: blood 4 weeks post-SBRT, at nephrectomy. Stated treatment: 15 Gy SBRT to primary tumor, nephrectomy 4 weeks later. Nephrectomy followed 15 Gy stereotactic body radiation by 4 weeks. After SBRT, blood was collected at 2 and 4 weeks, plus baseline. The assay was immunoSEQ multiplex PCR, and TCRdb's table has in-frame clones only and misses some. The sample includes over 25,000 clones, over 75% of them seen just once.

The starting material was blood, obtained from a patient whose treatment included radiotherapy and nephrectomy. This sequence originates from a man between 60 and 75 years old with renal cell carcinoma. The chain is built from TRBV10-2 and TRBJ2-5, with D perhaps TRBD1 (7 bases). The CDR3 protein is CASISPHQGGTQYF. CDR3 coding DNA: TGCGCCAGCATTTCCCCCCACCAGGGGGGGACCCAGTACTTC.